This T cell receptor beta chain was observed in a study of cytomegalovirus exposure and HLA in healthy donors. Germline V lookup: CDR1 KGHSH, CDR2 LQKENI. The CDR3 consists of 16 residues. V was pared by 6 bases and J by 6 bases, with 21 bases between. A note on this clone: Its target is not known.

The PCR ran on 60 Vbeta and 13 Jbeta primers. Only in-frame clones appear in the TCRdb table, and some are missing; sequencing was by immunoSEQ multiplex PCR. The profile covers some 200,000 clones, with approximately 80% appearing a single time and just under 3% taken by the ten largest. Study-wide findings and caveats: No immune exposure information besides CMV serostatus was available.

This sequence originates from a woman aged 25 to 39 in good health and CMV-seronegative. The chain links TRBV18 to TRBJ2-1, with unresolved D. The sample was PBMCs. The chain's CDR3 is CASSPEAALSSNEQFF. CDR3 in DNA: TGTGCCAGCTCCCCCGAGGCGGCGCTTTCTTCCAATGAGCAGTTCTTC.